A single sample is the source of the 4 T cell receptor beta chains below, sequenced in a study of vaccination and CD4 T cells after COVID-19. Scientists ran DNA taken from cultured CD4+ T cells through the Oncomine TCR Beta short-read assay for sequencing. TCRdb redid the calling of the PCR reads with MiXCR, one entry per CDR3 protein. Here the sample spans about 17,000 distinct CDR3 sequences, more than 25% being singletons. Regarding treatment: roughly ten-day PBMC culture with coronavirus spike peptide pools or control peptides (ViraFEST assay). For these receptors, no antigen is known. The specimen was cultured CD4+ T cells from blood. These receptors all stem from a human donor with COVID-19.

This clonotype was picked up a small number of times. This chain links TRBV7-3 with TRBJ2-2, with 10 bases fitting TRBD2. CDR1 and CDR2 (germline): SGHTA, FQGTGA. This CDR3 is built from 16 residues. The J segment lost 7 bases and the V segment lost 4 bases, leaving 9 bases of the junction unmatched. CDR3 in amino acids: CASSSSGGPSVGELFF. The CDR3 DNA follows: TGTGCCAGCAGCTCTAGCGGGGGACCTTCTGTCGGGGAGCTGTTTTTT.

The V gene is TRBV12-3 or TRBV12-4, the J gene TRBJ2-7, with TRBD1 as a possible D gene (5 bases). This CDR3 spans 15 amino acids. V shed 2 bases and J shed 7 bases, with 18 bases lying between them. CDR3 nucleotide sequence: TGTGCCAGCAGTTTAAAAGGTCTGTCTAGGGGTGAGCAGTACTTC. The encoded protein is CASSLKGLSRGEQYF.

The rearrangement uses TRBV6-1 and TRBJ1-5, with a tentative D call TRBD1 (5 bases). The CDR3 runs to 16 residues. Germline CDR1 and CDR2: MNHNS and SASEGT. Trimming cost V 6 bases and J 2 bases, with 17 bases left between them. The CDR3 DNA reads TGTGCCAGCAGCCAAGCTCAGGGCCTCCGCAATCAGCCCCAGCATTTT. It is translated as CASSQAQGLRNQPQHF.

Only a few counts were recorded for this clonotype. The rearrangement links TRBV19 to TRBJ1-5; D call uncertain. Per germline, CDR1 LNHDA and CDR2 SQIVND (reference sequence). CDR3 length: 15 amino acids. V was pared by 8 bases and J by 11 bases, with 25 bases between. This CDR3 is CASCGLGERDRTQHF. The CDR3, as DNA: TGTGCCAGTTGTGGATTGGGAGAGCGGGATCGGACCCAGCATTTT.